This T cell receptor (beta chain) was identified during a study of persistence of HIV-infected CD4 T cells. Study results and caveats: Within sorted populations, more oligoclonal TCRs accompanied more oligoclonal proviruses.

The CDR3 spans 13 residues. The germline V gene encodes CDR1 GTSNPN and CDR2 SVGIG (reference sequence). V lost 2 bases to trimming and J lost 1 base, with 8 bases between them. A remark on this clone: Antigen unknown.

Sequencing used immunoSEQ version 4 in survey mode. Method: immunoSEQ multiplex PCR; TCRdb's copy keeps in-frame clones and lacks some. The table includes about 45,000 clones, 88% detected once. Cells were stimulated nonspecifically with anti-CD3/anti-CD28 magnetic beads. CD4+ T cells upregulating both CD40 ligand and CD69 were sorted as responding cells. Plasma HIV-1 RNA stayed below 50 copies/mL for at least 4 years. The input for sequencing was CD4+ T cells sorted from PBMCs after roughly 20-hour stimulation, taken from a patient who received antiretroviral therapy. The chain uses TRBV30 and TRBJ1-1; D gene uncertain. This TCR was recovered from an adult woman with HIV who was CMV-seropositive. CDR3 DNA sequence: TGTGCCTGGAGTTCCGACCGGAACACTGAAGCTTTCTTT. This gives the protein CAWSSDRNTEAFF.